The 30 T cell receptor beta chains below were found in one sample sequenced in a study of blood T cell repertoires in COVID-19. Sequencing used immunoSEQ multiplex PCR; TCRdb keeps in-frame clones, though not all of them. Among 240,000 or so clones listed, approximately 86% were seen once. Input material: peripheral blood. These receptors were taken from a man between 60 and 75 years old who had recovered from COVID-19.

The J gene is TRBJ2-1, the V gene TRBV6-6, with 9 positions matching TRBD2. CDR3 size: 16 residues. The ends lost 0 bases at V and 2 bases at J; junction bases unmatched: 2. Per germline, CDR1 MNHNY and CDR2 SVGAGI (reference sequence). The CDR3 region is CASSYSQRGAYNEQFF. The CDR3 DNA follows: TGTGCCAGCAGTTACTCCCAGCGGGGGGCCTACAATGAGCAGTTCTTC.

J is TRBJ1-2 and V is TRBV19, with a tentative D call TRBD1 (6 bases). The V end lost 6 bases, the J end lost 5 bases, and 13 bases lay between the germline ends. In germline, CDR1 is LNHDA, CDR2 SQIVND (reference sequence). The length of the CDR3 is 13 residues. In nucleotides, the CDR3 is TGTGCCAGTAGAAGTGGACAGAGTTATGGCTACACCTTC. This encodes CASRSGQSYGYTF.

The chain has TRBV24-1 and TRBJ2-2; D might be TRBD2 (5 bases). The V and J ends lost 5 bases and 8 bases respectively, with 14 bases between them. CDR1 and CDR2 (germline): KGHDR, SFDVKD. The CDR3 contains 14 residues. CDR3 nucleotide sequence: TGTGCCACCAGTGGGGGAGACTGGACGGGGGAGCTGTTTTTT. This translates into CATSGGDWTGELFF.

The CDR3 region is CASSLSVPSGEYEQYV. CDR3 DNA sequence: TGTGCCAGCAGCTTAAGTGTGCCTAGCGGGGAGTACGAGCAGTACGTC. The chain combines TRBV7-2 with TRBJ2-7, with 9 bases identical to TRBD2. Per germline, CDR1 SGHTA and CDR2 FQGNSA. Trimming removed 2 bases from V and 4 bases from J; junction bases left unmatched: 9. This CDR3 is 16 amino acids long.

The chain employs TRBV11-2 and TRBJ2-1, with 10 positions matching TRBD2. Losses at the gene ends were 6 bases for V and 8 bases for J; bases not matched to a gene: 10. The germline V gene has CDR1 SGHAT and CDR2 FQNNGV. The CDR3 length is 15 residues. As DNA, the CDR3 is TGTGCCAGCAGGGGAGCGGGGGGGCACGGCTATGAGCAGTTCTTC. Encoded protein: CASRGAGGHGYEQFF.

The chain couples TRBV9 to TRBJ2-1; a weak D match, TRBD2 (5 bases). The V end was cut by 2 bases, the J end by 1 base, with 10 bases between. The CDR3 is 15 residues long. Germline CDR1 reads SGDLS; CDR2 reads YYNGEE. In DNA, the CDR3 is TGTGCCAGCAGCGTTGAGGGTTATTCCTACAATGAGCAGTTCTTC. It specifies CASSVEGYSYNEQFF. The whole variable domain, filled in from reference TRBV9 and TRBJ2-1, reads DSGVTQTPKHLITATGQRVTLRCSPRSGDLSVYWYQQSLDQGLQFLIQYYNGEERAKGNILERFSAQQFPDLHSELNLSSLELGDSALYFCASSVEGYSYNEQFFGPGTRLTVL.

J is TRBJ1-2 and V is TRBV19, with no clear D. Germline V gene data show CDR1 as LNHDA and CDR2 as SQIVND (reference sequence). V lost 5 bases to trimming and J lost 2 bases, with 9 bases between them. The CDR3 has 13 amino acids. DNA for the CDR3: TGTGCCAGTAGTCTCAGTTTGAACTATGGCTACACCTTC. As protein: CASSLSLNYGYTF.

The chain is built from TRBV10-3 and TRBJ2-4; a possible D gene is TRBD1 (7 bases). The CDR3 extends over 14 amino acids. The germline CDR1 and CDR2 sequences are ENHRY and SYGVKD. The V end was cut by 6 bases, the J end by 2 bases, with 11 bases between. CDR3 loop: CAISAGQTKNIQYF. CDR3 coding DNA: TGTGCCATCAGCGCGGGACAGACCAAAAACATTCAGTACTTC.

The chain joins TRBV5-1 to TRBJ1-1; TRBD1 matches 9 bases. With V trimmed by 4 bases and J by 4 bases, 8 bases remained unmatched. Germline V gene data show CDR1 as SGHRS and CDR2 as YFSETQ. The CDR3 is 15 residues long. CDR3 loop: CASSLPRTGATEAFF. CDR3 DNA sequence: TGCGCCAGCAGCCTCCCTCGGACAGGGGCCACTGAAGCTTTCTTT.

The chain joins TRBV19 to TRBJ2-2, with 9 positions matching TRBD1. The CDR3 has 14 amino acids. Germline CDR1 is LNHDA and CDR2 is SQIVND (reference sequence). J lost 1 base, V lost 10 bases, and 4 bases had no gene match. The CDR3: CATLGQGNTGELFF. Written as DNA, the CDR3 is TGTGCCACCCTGGGACAGGGGAACACCGGGGAGCTGTTTTTT.

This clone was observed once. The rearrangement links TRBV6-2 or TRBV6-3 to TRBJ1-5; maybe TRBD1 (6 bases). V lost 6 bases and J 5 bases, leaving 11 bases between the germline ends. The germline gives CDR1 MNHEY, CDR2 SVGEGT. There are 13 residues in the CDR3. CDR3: CASSSTGDQPQHF. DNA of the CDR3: TGTGCCAGCAGCTCGACAGGAGATCAGCCCCAGCATTTT.

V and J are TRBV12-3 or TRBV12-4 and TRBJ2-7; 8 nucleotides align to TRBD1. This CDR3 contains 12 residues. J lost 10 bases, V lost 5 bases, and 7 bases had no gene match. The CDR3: CASSPSGGPQYF. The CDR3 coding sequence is TGTGCCAGCAGTCCTTCAGGGGGCCCACAGTACTTC.

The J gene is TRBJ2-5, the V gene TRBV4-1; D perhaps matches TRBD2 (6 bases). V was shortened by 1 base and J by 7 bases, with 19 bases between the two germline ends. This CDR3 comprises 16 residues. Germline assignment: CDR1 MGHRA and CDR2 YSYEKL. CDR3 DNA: TGCGCCAGCAGCCAAGGTGGGGGGTTGGGGCAGGCGACCCAGTACTTC. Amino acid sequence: CASSQGGGLGQATQYF.

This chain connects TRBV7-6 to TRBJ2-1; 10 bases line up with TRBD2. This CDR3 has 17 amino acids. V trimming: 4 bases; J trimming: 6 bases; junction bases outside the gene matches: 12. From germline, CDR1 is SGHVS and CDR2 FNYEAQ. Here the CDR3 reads CASSSSAQAGGSNEQFF. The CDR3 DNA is TGTGCCAGCAGCTCGAGTGCCCAAGCGGGGGGGTCCAATGAGCAGTTCTTC.

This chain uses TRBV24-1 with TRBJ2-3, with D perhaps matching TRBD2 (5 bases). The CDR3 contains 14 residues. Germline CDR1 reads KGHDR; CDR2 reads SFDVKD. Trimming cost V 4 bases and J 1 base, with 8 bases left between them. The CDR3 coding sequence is TGTGCCACCAGTGAAACCGGGGGCACAGATACGCAGTATTTT. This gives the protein CATSETGGTDTQYF.

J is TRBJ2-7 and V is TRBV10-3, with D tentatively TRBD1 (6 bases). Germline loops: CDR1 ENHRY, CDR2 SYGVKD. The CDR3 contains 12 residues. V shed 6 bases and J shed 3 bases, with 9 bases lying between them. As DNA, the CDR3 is TGTGCCATCAGCGACAGGCTCTACGAGCAGTACTTC. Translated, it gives CAISDRLYEQYF.

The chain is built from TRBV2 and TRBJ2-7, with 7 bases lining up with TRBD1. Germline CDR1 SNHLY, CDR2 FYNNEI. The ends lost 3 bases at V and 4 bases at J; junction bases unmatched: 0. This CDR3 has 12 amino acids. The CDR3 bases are TGTGCCAGCAGTGAGGACAGGTACGAGCAGTACGTC. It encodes CASSEDRYEQYV.

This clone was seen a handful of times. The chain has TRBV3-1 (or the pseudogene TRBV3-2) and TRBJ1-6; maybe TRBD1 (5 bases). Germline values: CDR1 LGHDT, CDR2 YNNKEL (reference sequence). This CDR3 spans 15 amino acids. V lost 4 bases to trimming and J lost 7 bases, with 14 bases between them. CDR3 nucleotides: TGTGCCAGCAGCCCCTGGCAGGGCTTAAATTCACCCCTCCACTTT. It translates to CASSPWQGLNSPLHF.

The CDR3 spells CASSSRGSGNTIYF. CDR3 DNA sequence: TGTGCCAGCAGCTCCCGAGGATCTGGAAACACCATATATTTT. The chain has TRBV11-1 and TRBJ1-3; no reliable D call. The V end lost 4 bases, the J end lost 1 base, and 8 bases lay between the germline ends. CDR1 is SGHAT, CDR2 FQDESV, per germline (reference sequence). The CDR3 extends over 14 amino acids.

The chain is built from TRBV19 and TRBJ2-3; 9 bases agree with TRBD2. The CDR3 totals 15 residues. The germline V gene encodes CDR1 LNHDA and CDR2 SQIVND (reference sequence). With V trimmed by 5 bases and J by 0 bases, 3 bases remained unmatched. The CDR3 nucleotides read TGTGCCAGTAGTTATAGCGGGGGAAGCACAGATACGCAGTATTTT. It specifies CASSYSGGSTDTQYF.

The CDR3 loop is CASWAPATRTGNTIYF. CDR3 sequence (DNA): TGTGCCAGCTGGGCACCGGCGACCCGTACTGGAAACACCATATATTTT. V is TRBV18 and J is TRBJ1-3; D is unclear. Deletions cut 7 bases from V and 2 bases from J, with 18 bases between. Germline loops: CDR1 KGHSH, CDR2 LQKENI. This CDR3 has 16 residues.

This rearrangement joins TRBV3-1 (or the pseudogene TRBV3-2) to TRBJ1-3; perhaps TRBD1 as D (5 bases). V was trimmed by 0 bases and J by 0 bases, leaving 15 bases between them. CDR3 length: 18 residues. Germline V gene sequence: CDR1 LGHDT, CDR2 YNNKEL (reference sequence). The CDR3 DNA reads TGTGCCAGCAGCCAAGACCCGGGCGGGGGACCCTCTGGAAACACCATATATTTT. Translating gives CASSQDPGGGPSGNTIYF.

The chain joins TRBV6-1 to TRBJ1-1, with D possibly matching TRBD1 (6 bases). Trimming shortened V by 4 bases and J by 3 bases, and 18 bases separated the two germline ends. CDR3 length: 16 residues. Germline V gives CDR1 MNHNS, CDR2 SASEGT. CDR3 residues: CASSALSDRIDTEAFF. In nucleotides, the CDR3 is TGTGCCAGCAGTGCCCTGTCGGACAGAATTGACACTGAAGCTTTCTTT.

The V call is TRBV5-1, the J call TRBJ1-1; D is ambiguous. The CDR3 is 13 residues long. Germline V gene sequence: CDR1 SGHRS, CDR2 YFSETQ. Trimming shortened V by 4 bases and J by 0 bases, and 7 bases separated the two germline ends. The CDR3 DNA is TGCGCCAGCAGCATAGAAGTGAACACTGAAGCTTTCTTT. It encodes CASSIEVNTEAFF.

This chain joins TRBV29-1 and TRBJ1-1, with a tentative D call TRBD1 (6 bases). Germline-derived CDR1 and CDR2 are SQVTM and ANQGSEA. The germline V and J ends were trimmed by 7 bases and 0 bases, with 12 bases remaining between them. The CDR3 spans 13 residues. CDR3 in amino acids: CSASGTLNTEAFF. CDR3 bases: TGCAGCGCTTCCGGGACATTGAACACTGAAGCTTTCTTT.

The CDR3 DNA sequence: TGTGCCAGTAGACGGGGTCCGGGAAACACCATATATTTT. It encodes CASRRGPGNTIYF. The chain carries TRBV19 and TRBJ1-3; D not resolved. Per germline, CDR1 LNHDA and CDR2 SQIVND (reference sequence). Trimming removed 6 bases at V and 4 bases at J, with 10 bases between. The CDR3 covers 13 residues.

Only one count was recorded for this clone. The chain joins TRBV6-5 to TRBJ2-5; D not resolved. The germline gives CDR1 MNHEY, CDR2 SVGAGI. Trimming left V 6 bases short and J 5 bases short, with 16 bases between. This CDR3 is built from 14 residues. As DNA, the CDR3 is TGTGCCAGCAGCGAGATTTCGGTGTTGGAGACCCAGTACTTC. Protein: CASSEISVLETQYF.

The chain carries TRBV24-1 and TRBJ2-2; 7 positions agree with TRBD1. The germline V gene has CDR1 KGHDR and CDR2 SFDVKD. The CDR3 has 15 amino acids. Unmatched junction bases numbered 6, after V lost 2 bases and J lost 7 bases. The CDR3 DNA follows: TGTGCCACCAGTGATTGGACAGGTGGGGGCGGGGAGCTGTTTTTT. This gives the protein CATSDWTGGGGELFF.

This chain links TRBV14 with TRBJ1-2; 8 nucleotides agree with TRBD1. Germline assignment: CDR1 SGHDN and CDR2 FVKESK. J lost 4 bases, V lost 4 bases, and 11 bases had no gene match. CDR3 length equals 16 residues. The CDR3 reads CASSPTTGGTSYGYTF. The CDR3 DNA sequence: TGTGCCAGCAGCCCTACTACAGGGGGTACTTCCTATGGCTACACCTTC.

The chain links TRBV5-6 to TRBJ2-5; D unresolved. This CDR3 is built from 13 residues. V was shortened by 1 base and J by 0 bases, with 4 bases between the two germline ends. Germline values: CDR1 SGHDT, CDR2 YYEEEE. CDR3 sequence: CASSLTDQETQYF. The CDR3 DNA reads TGTGCCAGCAGCTTGACAGACCAAGAGACCCAGTACTTC.